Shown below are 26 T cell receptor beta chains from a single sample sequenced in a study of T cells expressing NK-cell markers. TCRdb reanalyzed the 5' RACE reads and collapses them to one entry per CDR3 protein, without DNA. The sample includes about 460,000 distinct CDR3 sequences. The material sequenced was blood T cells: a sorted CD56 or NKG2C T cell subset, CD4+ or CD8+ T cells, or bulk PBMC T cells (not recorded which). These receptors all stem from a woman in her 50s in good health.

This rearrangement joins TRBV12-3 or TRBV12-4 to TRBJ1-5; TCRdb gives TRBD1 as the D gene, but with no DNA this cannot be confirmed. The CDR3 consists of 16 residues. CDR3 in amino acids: CASTTWTGPSGQPQHF.

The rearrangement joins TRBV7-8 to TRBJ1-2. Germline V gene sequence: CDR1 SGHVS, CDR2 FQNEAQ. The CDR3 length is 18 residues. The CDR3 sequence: CASSLNRRALQDLYGYTF.

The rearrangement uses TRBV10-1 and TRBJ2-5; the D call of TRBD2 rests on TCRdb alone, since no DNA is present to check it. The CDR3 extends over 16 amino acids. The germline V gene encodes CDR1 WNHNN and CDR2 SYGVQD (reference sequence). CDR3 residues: CASSTGTSGSWETQYF.

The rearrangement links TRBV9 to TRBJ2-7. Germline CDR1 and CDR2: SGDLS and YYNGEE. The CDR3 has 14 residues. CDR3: CASSVNGYTYEQYF. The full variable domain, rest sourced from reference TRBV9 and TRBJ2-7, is DSGVTQTPKHLITATGQRVTLRCSPRSGDLSVYWYQQSLDQGLQFLIQYYNGEERAKGNILERFSAQQFPDLHSELNLSSLELGDSALYFCASSVNGYTYEQYFGPGTRLTVT.

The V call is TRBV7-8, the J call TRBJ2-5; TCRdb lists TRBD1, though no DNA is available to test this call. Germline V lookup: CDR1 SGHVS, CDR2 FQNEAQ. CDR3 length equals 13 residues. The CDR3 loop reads CASSPGPAETQYF.

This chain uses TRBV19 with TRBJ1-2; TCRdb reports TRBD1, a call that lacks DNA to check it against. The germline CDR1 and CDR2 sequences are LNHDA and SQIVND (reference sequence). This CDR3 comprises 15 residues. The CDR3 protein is CASSIAASGTDGYTF.

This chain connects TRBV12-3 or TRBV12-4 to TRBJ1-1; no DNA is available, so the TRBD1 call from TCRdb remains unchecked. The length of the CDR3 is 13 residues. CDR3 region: CASSLLTGGEAFF.

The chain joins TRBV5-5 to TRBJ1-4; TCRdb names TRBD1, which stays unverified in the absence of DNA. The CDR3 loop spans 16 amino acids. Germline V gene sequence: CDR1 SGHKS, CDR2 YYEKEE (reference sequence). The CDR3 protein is CASSSYTLGREEKLFF.

The CDR3 loop reads CSARSAREEDQYF. The chain carries TRBV20-1 and TRBJ2-5; absent DNA, TCRdb's TRBD2 call cannot be checked. CDR1 is DFQATT, CDR2 SNEGSKA, per germline (reference sequence). The CDR3 extends over 13 amino acids.

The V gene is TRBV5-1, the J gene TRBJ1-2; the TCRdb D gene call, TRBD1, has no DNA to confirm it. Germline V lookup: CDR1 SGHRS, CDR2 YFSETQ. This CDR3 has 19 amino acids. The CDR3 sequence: CASSLGVWTGESTNYGYTF.

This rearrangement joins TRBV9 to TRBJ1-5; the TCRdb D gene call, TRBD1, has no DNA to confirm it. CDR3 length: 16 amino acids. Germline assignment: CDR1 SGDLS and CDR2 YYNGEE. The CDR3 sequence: CASSFQDREYNQPQHF. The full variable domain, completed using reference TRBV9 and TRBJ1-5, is DSGVTQTPKHLITATGQRVTLRCSPRSGDLSVYWYQQSLDQGLQFLIQYYNGEERAKGNILERFSAQQFPDLHSELNLSSLELGDSALYFCASSFQDREYNQPQHFGDGTRLSIL.

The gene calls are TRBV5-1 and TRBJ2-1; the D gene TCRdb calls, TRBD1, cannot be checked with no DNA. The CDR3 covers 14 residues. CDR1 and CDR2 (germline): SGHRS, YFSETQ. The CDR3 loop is CASSPGQADNEQFF.

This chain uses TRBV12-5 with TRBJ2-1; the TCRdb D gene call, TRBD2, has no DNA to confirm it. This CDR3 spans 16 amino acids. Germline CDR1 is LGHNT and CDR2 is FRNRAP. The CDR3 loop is CASGLTVGVRHNEQFF.

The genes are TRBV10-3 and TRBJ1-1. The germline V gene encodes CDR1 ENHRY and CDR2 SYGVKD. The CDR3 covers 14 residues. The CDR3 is CAISETDGGTEAFF.

CDR3 in amino acids: CASSSAGPNTEAFF. This chain joins TRBV27 and TRBJ1-1. Per germline, CDR1 MNHEY and CDR2 SMNVEV (reference sequence). This CDR3 is 14 amino acids long.

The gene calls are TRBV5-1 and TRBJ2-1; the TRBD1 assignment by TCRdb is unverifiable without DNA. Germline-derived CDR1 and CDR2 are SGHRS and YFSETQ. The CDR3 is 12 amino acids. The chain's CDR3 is CARPTGVNEQFF.

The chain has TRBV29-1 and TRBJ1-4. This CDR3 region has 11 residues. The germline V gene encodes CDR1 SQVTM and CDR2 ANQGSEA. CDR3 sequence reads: CSVRPSEKLFF.

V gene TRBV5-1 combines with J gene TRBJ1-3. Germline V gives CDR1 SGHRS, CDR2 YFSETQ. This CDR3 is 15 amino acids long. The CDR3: CASSDGTATWNTIYF.

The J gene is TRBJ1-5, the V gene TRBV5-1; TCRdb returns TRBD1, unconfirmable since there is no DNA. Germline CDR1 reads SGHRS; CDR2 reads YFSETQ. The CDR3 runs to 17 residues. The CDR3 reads CASSLERGGASNQPQHF.

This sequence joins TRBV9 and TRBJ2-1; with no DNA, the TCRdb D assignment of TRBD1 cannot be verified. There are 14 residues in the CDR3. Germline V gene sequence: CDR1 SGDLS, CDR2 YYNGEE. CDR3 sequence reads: CASSRSGRENEQFF.

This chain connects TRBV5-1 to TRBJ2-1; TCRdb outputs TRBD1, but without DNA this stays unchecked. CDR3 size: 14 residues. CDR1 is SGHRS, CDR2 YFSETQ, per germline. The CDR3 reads CASSLDSRANEQFF.

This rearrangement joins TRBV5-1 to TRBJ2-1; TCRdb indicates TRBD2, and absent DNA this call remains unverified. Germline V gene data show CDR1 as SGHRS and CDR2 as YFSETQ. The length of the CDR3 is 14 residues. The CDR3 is CASSLTSGRLEQFF.

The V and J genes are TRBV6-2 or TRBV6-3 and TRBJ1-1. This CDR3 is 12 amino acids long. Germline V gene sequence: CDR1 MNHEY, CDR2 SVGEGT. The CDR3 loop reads CASSYVRSGAFF.

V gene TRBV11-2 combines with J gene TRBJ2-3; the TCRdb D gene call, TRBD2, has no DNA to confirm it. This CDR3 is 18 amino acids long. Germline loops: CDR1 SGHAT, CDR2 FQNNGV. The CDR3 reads CASNDMGTSGGGTDTQYF.

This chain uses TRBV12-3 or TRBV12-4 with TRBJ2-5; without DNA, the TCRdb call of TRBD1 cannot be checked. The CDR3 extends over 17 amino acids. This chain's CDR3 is CASSLMAGHRGKETQYF.

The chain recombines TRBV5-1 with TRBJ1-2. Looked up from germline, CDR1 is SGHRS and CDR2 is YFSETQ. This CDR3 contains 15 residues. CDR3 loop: CASSLTGTEVYGYTF.